A selection of T cell receptor beta chains follows, all from one sample in a study of cytomegalovirus exposure and HLA in healthy donors. TCRdb's copy holds only in-frame clones and misses some; the assay was immunoSEQ multiplex PCR. The table includes under 150,000 clones, 75% to 90% detected once. Source material: PBMCs. The source is a middle-aged woman in good health and CMV-seropositive. The CDR3 runs from the conserved cysteine through the conserved F or W.

J gene	V gene	CDR3 length	CDR3 protein
TRBJ1-4	TRBV4-3	18	CASSQPRGTGEEGEKLFF
TRBJ1-2	TRBV9	14	CASSADGTPEGYTF
TRBJ2-2	TRBV6-5	15	CASSYGLASTGELFF
TRBJ2-5	TRBV10-1	15	CASSESDRAQETQYF
TRBJ1-1	TRBV18	15	CASSQTEGANTEAFF
TRBJ2-4	TRBV6-6	14	CASRAGTGKNIQYF
TRBJ2-5	TRBV25-1	17	CASSAREGLASLETQYF
TRBJ2-1	TRBV6-1	16	CASSVRDSSYYNEQFF
TRBJ1-2	TRBV7-2	13	CASSLTGHYGYTF
TRBJ2-2	TRBV10-1	14	CASSPGFSTGELFF
TRBJ2-3	TRBV18	16	CASSPTGAASTDTQYF
TRBJ2-7	TRBV7-9	18	CASSLARGTGGVWYEQYF
TRBJ2-1	TRBV5-1	14	CASSLGQSYNEQFF
TRBJ1-2	TRBV5-6	16	CASSRFQGPGFNGYTF
TRBJ1-1	TRBV6-1	13	CASRRQGNTEAFF
TRBJ1-2	TRBV5-1	13	CASSLQGHDGYTF
TRBJ1-1	TRBV4-2	15	CASSQAGGKYTEAFF
TRBJ2-3	TRBV6-1	13	CASRRQGADTQYF
-	TRBV4-1	18	CASSQAASGSDNSYEQYF
TRBJ2-1	TRBV11-3	15	CASSQGEGTHNEQFF
TRBJ1-1	TRBV19	14	CASSMSAENTEAFF
TRBJ1-4	TRBV30	15	CAWSVLTGRVRKLFF
TRBJ1-1	TRBV13	13	CASSLEEGSEAFF
TRBJ1-5	TRBV5-1	17	CASSLSGTADVNQPQHF
TRBJ2-2	TRBV4-1	15	CASSRTWGGPGELFF
TRBJ1-5	TRBV28	16	CASKISRAGPNQPQHF
TRBJ2-7	TRBV6-4	15	CASSELPGQTYEQYF
TRBJ1-3	TRBV5-6	15	CASSGAGQFGNTIYF
TRBJ2-3	TRBV5-1	13	CASSLLGPDTQYF
TRBJ2-7	TRBV4-3	14	CASSPARENYEQYF
TRBJ2-2	TRBV4-3	14	CASSQERRTGELFF
TRBJ2-1	TRBV18	13	CASSPLNRNEQFF
TRBJ1-1	TRBV7-6	13	CASSSGGAGEAFF
TRBJ2-1	TRBV6-6	12	CAIRGNYNEQFF
TRBJ1-1	TRBV2	14	CASSGTGRGTEAFF
TRBJ2-1	TRBV7-9	17	CASSGTSGTGLGAEQFF
TRBJ1-1	TRBV13	15	CASSTRTGANTEAFF